The clone carrying this T cell receptor beta chain was found a few times. Its matching antigen is unknown. Germline CDR1 is SGHRS and CDR2 is YFSETQ. The V end was cut by 4 bases, the J end by 4 bases, with 21 bases between. The CDR3 consists of 17 residues. These data are taken from a study of CD8 T cells in ankylosing spondylitis. Overall study results and limits: What appeared characteristic of ankylosing spondylitis blood was a TCR beta motif of fewer than ten highly homologous variants.

Using its own MiXCR run on the 5' RACE reads, TCRdb lists one record per CDR3 protein. The sample shows 800,000 to 900,000 distinct CDR3 sequences, 12% of them seen only once. This TCR was recovered from a male donor with ankylosing spondylitis. J is TRBJ2-4 and V is TRBV5-1, with a tentative D call TRBD2 (6 bases). Specimen: blood, either unsorted or a sorted T cell fraction (not recorded which). As DNA, the CDR3 is TGCGCCAGCAGCGGAGGGGTCGGGGGAAACGCGAAAAACATTCAGTACTTC. Protein: CASSGGVGGNAKNIQYF.